This is a list of T cell receptor beta chains from one sample in a study of blood T cell repertoires in COVID-19. TCRdb keeps only in-frame clones here, not all; method: immunoSEQ multiplex PCR. The data show fewer than 350,000 clones, approximately 90% seen once. Sequenced: peripheral blood. The receptor source for this set is a man aged 35-49 years with acute or convalescent COVID-19. The CDR3 runs from the conserved cysteine through the conserved F or W. The D gene is left open where the match is weak. Size is omitted from some rows. Given values are once, few, many or a class for expanded clones.

j_call: TRBJ1-5; clone_size: .; d_call: TRBD1; v_call: TRBV5-1; cdr3_nt: TGCGCCAGCAGCTTGATAGGGACAGGGGGGCCCCAGCATTTT; cdr3_aa: CASSLIGTGGPQHF
j_call: TRBJ1-2; clone_size: once; d_call: TRBD1; v_call: TRBV11-2; cdr3_nt: TGTGCCAGCAGCTATGGGACAGGGGCAACTAACTATGGCTACACCTTC; cdr3_aa: CASSYGTGATNYGYTF
j_call: TRBJ2-3; clone_size: .; d_call: TRBD2; v_call: TRBV10-1; cdr3_nt: TGCGCCAGCAGTGAGCCCAGCGGGGGGGCAACAGATACGCAGTATTTT; cdr3_aa: CASSEPSGGATDTQYF
j_call: TRBJ2-3; clone_size: .; d_call: .; v_call: TRBV9; cdr3_nt: TGTGCCAGCAGCCCCCGAGAGAGCTCAGATACGCAGTATTTT; cdr3_aa: CASSPRESSDTQYF
j_call: TRBJ1-2; clone_size: .; d_call: TRBD1; v_call: TRBV6-5; cdr3_nt: TGTGCCAGCAGCCGAACAGGGGGCGCAAACTATGGCTACACCTTC; cdr3_aa: CASSRTGGANYGYTF
j_call: TRBJ1-2; clone_size: .; d_call: TRBD1; v_call: TRBV4-1; cdr3_nt: TGCGCCAGCAGCCATGGACAGGGGCGGGATGGCTACACCTTC; cdr3_aa: CASSHGQGRDGYTF
j_call: TRBJ1-4; clone_size: .; d_call: .; v_call: TRBV5-1; cdr3_nt: TGCGCCAGCAGCTTGGACGGCGGGGGCGCAGGTGAAAAACTGTTTTTT; cdr3_aa: CASSLDGGGAGEKLFF
j_call: TRBJ2-3; clone_size: .; d_call: .; v_call: TRBV2; cdr3_nt: TGTGCCAGCAGCACAGGGCTAAGCACAGATACGCAGTATTTT; cdr3_aa: CASSTGLSTDTQYF
j_call: TRBJ2-3; clone_size: .; d_call: .; v_call: TRBV11-2; cdr3_nt: TGTGCCAGCAGCTCCCGGGGGGCTGGGACAGATACGCAGTATTTT; cdr3_aa: CASSSRGAGTDTQYF
j_call: TRBJ1-1; clone_size: .; d_call: .; v_call: TRBV7-2; cdr3_nt: TGTGCCAGCAGCTTTAGCCAGGGTAAAACTGAAGCTTTCTTT; cdr3_aa: CASSFSQGKTEAFF
j_call: TRBJ2-3; clone_size: .; d_call: .; v_call: TRBV9; cdr3_nt: TGTGCCAGCAGCTCAATGACAGGCACAGATACGCAGTATTTT; cdr3_aa: CASSSMTGTDTQYF
j_call: TRBJ1-6; clone_size: .; d_call: .; v_call: TRBV5-1; cdr3_nt: TGCGCCAGCAGCTTGGCCGTGGGCCCAAATTCACCCCTCCACTTT; cdr3_aa: CASSLAVGPNSPLHF
j_call: TRBJ2-1; clone_size: .; d_call: .; v_call: TRBV2; cdr3_nt: TGTGCCAGCAGTCCACTTCCGGGACCTACAGGGAATGAGCAGTTCTTC; cdr3_aa: CASSPLPGPTGNEQFF
j_call: TRBJ2-1; clone_size: .; d_call: TRBD2; v_call: TRBV13; cdr3_nt: TGTGCCAGCAGCTTAGGAGGACTAGCGGGCCGAGCTTCCTACAATGAGCAGTTCTTC; cdr3_aa: CASSLGGLAGRASYNEQFF
j_call: TRBJ2-5; clone_size: .; d_call: .; v_call: TRBV27; cdr3_nt: TGTGCCAGCAGCCCCTACTGGAGGAGCCTGGACGAGACCCAGTACTTC; cdr3_aa: CASSPYWRSLDETQYF
j_call: TRBJ2-1; clone_size: .; d_call: TRBD1; v_call: TRBV18; cdr3_nt: TGTGCCAGCTCACTGAACAGGGGGGCCTACAATGAGCAGTTCTTC; cdr3_aa: CASSLNRGAYNEQFF
j_call: TRBJ2-1; clone_size: .; d_call: TRBD1; v_call: TRBV7-2; cdr3_nt: TGTGCCAGCAGCATTGACAGGGCCAATGAGCAGTTCTTC; cdr3_aa: CASSIDRANEQFF
j_call: TRBJ1-1; clone_size: .; d_call: TRBD1; v_call: TRBV29-1; cdr3_nt: TGCTCCGGGGGACAGGGGGCTGGCACTGAAGCTTTCTTT; cdr3_aa: CSGGQGAGTEAFF
j_call: TRBJ1-2; clone_size: .; d_call: .; v_call: TRBV7-3; cdr3_nt: TGTGCCAGCAGCTTAGGGGCGCAGGCTGGCTACACCTTC; cdr3_aa: CASSLGAQAGYTF
j_call: TRBJ2-7; clone_size: .; d_call: .; v_call: TRBV5-5; cdr3_nt: TGTGCCAGCAGCTTGGGGGCGGGGGCCTTGGAGCAGTACTTC; cdr3_aa: CASSLGAGALEQYF
j_call: TRBJ1-6; clone_size: few; d_call: .; v_call: TRBV5-1; cdr3_nt: TGCGCCAGCAGCTTTTTCTCCGCAGGGGATAATTCACCCCTCCACTTT; cdr3_aa: CASSFFSAGDNSPLHF
j_call: TRBJ1-1; clone_size: .; d_call: .; v_call: TRBV5-1; cdr3_nt: TGCGCCAGCAGTCGTAACAGGGTCGACACTGAAGCTTTCTTT; cdr3_aa: CASSRNRVDTEAFF
j_call: TRBJ1-1; clone_size: .; d_call: TRBD1; v_call: TRBV30; cdr3_nt: TGTGCCTGGAGTCCGTCCTGGGACAGGGGAAGTACTGAAGCTTTCTTT; cdr3_aa: CAWSPSWDRGSTEAFF
j_call: TRBJ2-7; clone_size: .; d_call: TRBD2; v_call: TRBV12-5; cdr3_nt: TGTGCTAGTGGTTCACGAAGCGGGGGGCGGTCGTACGAGCAGTACTTC; cdr3_aa: CASGSRSGGRSYEQYF
j_call: TRBJ2-7; clone_size: .; d_call: TRBD2; v_call: TRBV7-9; cdr3_nt: TGTGCCAGCAGCATGGACCTAGCGGGACCCCGAAGGTCCTACGAGCAGTACTTC; cdr3_aa: CASSMDLAGPRRSYEQYF
j_call: TRBJ2-1; clone_size: .; d_call: .; v_call: TRBV7-2; cdr3_nt: TGTGCCAGCAGCTTATCGTCGGCAGGGAACTACAATGAGCAGTTCTTC; cdr3_aa: CASSLSSAGNYNEQFF
j_call: TRBJ2-2; clone_size: .; d_call: .; v_call: TRBV7-2; cdr3_nt: TGTGCCAGCAGCCTACTGGGAGCCGGGGAGCTGTTTTTT; cdr3_aa: CASSLLGAGELFF
j_call: TRBJ1-2; clone_size: few; d_call: .; v_call: TRBV18; cdr3_nt: TGTGCCAGCTCACTAGAGACAGCGACCTTGGGAGGCTACACCTTC; cdr3_aa: CASSLETATLGGYTF
j_call: TRBJ1-3; clone_size: .; d_call: .; v_call: TRBV2; cdr3_nt: TGTGCCAGCAGTACACAGGGAGACACCATATATTTT; cdr3_aa: CASSTQGDTIYF
j_call: TRBJ2-7; clone_size: .; d_call: TRBD1; v_call: TRBV10-3; cdr3_nt: TGTGCCATCAGTGAGACACAGGGGGCAAGCTACGAGCAGTACTTC; cdr3_aa: CAISETQGASYEQYF
j_call: TRBJ1-2; clone_size: .; d_call: .; v_call: TRBV27; cdr3_nt: TGTGCCAGCAGTTTCACATCGGGGGGAGGGGGCTACACCTTC; cdr3_aa: CASSFTSGGGGYTF
j_call: TRBJ1-3; clone_size: .; d_call: TRBD1; v_call: TRBV2; cdr3_nt: TGTGCCAGCATGAAGGACAGGGGGACCGGAAACACCATATATTTT; cdr3_aa: CASMKDRGTGNTIYF
j_call: TRBJ2-1; clone_size: once; d_call: TRBD2; v_call: TRBV6-5; cdr3_nt: TGTGCCAGCAGTTACTCGGGACTAGCGGGTTACAATGAGCAGTTCTTC; cdr3_aa: CASSYSGLAGYNEQFF
j_call: TRBJ2-3; clone_size: .; d_call: .; v_call: TRBV6-5; cdr3_nt: TGTGCCAGCAGGGAGTTGGCCACAGATACGCAGTATTTT; cdr3_aa: CASRELATDTQYF
j_call: TRBJ1-1; clone_size: .; d_call: .; v_call: TRBV29-1; cdr3_nt: TGCAGCGCCGCAGGGTCCGGGAACACTGAAGCTTTCTTT; cdr3_aa: CSAAGSGNTEAFF
j_call: TRBJ1-2; clone_size: once; d_call: .; v_call: TRBV12-5; cdr3_nt: TGTGCTAGTGGTTTGGTACCGCCTGGGCAGAACTATGGCTACACCTTC; cdr3_aa: CASGLVPPGQNYGYTF
j_call: TRBJ1-4; clone_size: .; d_call: .; v_call: TRBV19; cdr3_nt: TGTGCCAGTAGTACCCGGACTCTGGGGAATGAAAAACTGTTTTTT; cdr3_aa: CASSTRTLGNEKLFF
j_call: TRBJ1-1; clone_size: few; d_call: .; v_call: TRBV2; cdr3_nt: TGTGCCAGCAGTGAGGACAGACATGAAGCTTTCTTT; cdr3_aa: CASSEDRHEAFF
j_call: TRBJ2-2; clone_size: .; d_call: TRBD2; v_call: TRBV10-2; cdr3_nt: TGCGCCAGCACCCGGGGGGAGGGAGGCATCGGGGAGCTGTTTTTT; cdr3_aa: CASTRGEGGIGELFF
j_call: TRBJ1-3; clone_size: .; d_call: .; v_call: TRBV2; cdr3_nt: TGTGCCAGCAGTGGACAGGTCCCAAACACCATATATTTT; cdr3_aa: CASSGQVPNTIYF
j_call: TRBJ2-3; clone_size: once; d_call: TRBD2; v_call: TRBV6-2/TRBV6-3; cdr3_nt: TGTGCCAGCAGTTTTCTCCGGACTAGCGACGGCACAGATACGCAGTATTTT; cdr3_aa: CASSFLRTSDGTDTQYF
j_call: TRBJ1-2; clone_size: .; d_call: .; v_call: TRBV29-1; cdr3_nt: TGCAGCGTTGACGTTAACTATGGCTACACCTTC; cdr3_aa: CSVDVNYGYTF
j_call: TRBJ2-6; clone_size: .; d_call: .; v_call: TRBV7-8; cdr3_nt: TGTGCCAGCAGCTTAGGGGCGGGATTTTCTGGGGCCAACGTCCTGACTTTC; cdr3_aa: CASSLGAGFSGANVLTF
j_call: TRBJ2-7; clone_size: .; d_call: .; v_call: TRBV29-1; cdr3_nt: TGCAGCGTTGATACCCATTTGGGGACTGAGCAGTACTTC; cdr3_aa: CSVDTHLGTEQYF
j_call: TRBJ1-5; clone_size: .; d_call: .; v_call: TRBV19; cdr3_nt: TGTGCCAGTAAGGAGGGGTATCAGCCCCAGCATTTT; cdr3_aa: CASKEGYQPQHF
j_call: TRBJ1-1; clone_size: .; d_call: TRBD1; v_call: TRBV6-5; cdr3_nt: TGTGCCAGCAGCCCCGGAGACAGGGTGGCTGAAGCTTTCTTT; cdr3_aa: CASSPGDRVAEAFF
j_call: TRBJ2-7; clone_size: few; d_call: .; v_call: TRBV2; cdr3_nt: TGTGCCAGCAGTGGTTTGGGGGCCCCGAACTACGAGCAGTACTTC; cdr3_aa: CASSGLGAPNYEQYF
j_call: TRBJ1-2; clone_size: .; d_call: .; v_call: TRBV24-1; cdr3_nt: TGTGCCACCAGTCCGACCGGGATTTCCTATGGCTACACCTTC; cdr3_aa: CATSPTGISYGYTF
j_call: TRBJ1-1; clone_size: .; d_call: .; v_call: TRBV6-1; cdr3_nt: TGTGCCAGCAGTGAAGCGGGAGAAGGGGGTGGAGCTTTCTTT; cdr3_aa: CASSEAGEGGGAFF
j_call: TRBJ2-7; clone_size: .; d_call: TRBD1; v_call: TRBV12-5; cdr3_nt: TGTGCTAGTGGTTTGCCACAAGGGGACAGCCTGGGTTACGAGCAGTACTTC; cdr3_aa: CASGLPQGDSLGYEQYF
j_call: TRBJ1-4; clone_size: .; d_call: TRBD1; v_call: TRBV7-9; cdr3_nt: TGTGCCAGCAGCCGTAGACAGGGAGGCGAAAAACTGTTTTTT; cdr3_aa: CASSRRQGGEKLFF
j_call: TRBJ1-1; clone_size: .; d_call: TRBD1; v_call: TRBV20-1; cdr3_nt: TGCAGTGCTAGTCAACAGGGGGCTTTGAACACTGAAGCTTTCTTT; cdr3_aa: CSASQQGALNTEAFF
j_call: TRBJ1-2; clone_size: .; d_call: .; v_call: TRBV7-2; cdr3_nt: TGTGCCAGCAGCCGCTCCACGGGTCCGACCTATGGCTACACCTTC; cdr3_aa: CASSRSTGPTYGYTF
j_call: TRBJ2-1; clone_size: few; d_call: .; v_call: TRBV10-3; cdr3_nt: TGTGCCATCGGATCGGACAGCAATGAGCAGTTCTTC; cdr3_aa: CAIGSDSNEQFF
j_call: TRBJ2-3; clone_size: .; d_call: TRBD2; v_call: TRBV24-1; cdr3_nt: TGTGCCACCAGTGATCCCGGGACTAGCGGCACAGATACGCAGTATTTT; cdr3_aa: CATSDPGTSGTDTQYF
j_call: TRBJ2-2; clone_size: once; d_call: .; v_call: TRBV11-2; cdr3_nt: TGTGCCAGCAGCTTAGTGGGGGGGCGATACACCGGGGAGCTGTTTTTT; cdr3_aa: CASSLVGGRYTGELFF
j_call: TRBJ1-2; clone_size: .; d_call: .; v_call: TRBV15; cdr3_nt: TGTGCCACCAGCAGAGGGGCAGGGCCCGACTATGGCTACACCTTC; cdr3_aa: CATSRGAGPDYGYTF
j_call: TRBJ2-7; clone_size: .; d_call: .; v_call: TRBV13; cdr3_nt: TGTGCCAGCAGCTTAAGAAACAGTGTCTCCTACGAGCAGTACTTC; cdr3_aa: CASSLRNSVSYEQYF
j_call: TRBJ2-7; clone_size: .; d_call: TRBD2; v_call: TRBV2; cdr3_nt: TGTGCCAGCAGTTATCTGACTAGCGGGACCTCCTACGAGCAGTACTTC; cdr3_aa: CASSYLTSGTSYEQYF
j_call: TRBJ2-1; clone_size: .; d_call: .; v_call: TRBV7-3; cdr3_nt: TGTGCCAGCAGCTTAAACGGGGGGCTTTCCTACAATGAGCAGTTCTTC; cdr3_aa: CASSLNGGLSYNEQFF